A selection of T cell receptor beta chains follows, all from one sample in a study of molecular identifiers for immune sequencing clone quantification. Using its own MiXCR run on the PCR reads, TCRdb lists one record per CDR3 protein. The sample holds nearly 650,000 distinct CDR3 sequences, about 25% seen once. Source material: naive CD8+ T cells from blood, with Jurkat cell RNA spiked in. These TCRs come from a human donor in good health. Some libraries in this study had Jurkat cell RNA spiked in. The CDR3 runs from the conserved cysteine through the conserved F or W. The D gene is left open where the match is weak. Clone size is given for some rows only: seen once, a few or many times, or a class if the clone is expanded.

>TRBJ2-3|-|-|TRBV19
TGTGCCAGTAGCATAGATTTGGGCAACACGGGGACAGATACGCAGTATTTT
CASSIDLGNTGTDTQYF
>TRBJ2-3|few|-|TRBV25-1
TGTGCCAGCAGGACGGATTTTACGCAGTATTTT
CASRTDFTQYF
>TRBJ2-3|many|TRBD1|TRBV3-1
TGTGCCACTGGACAGGGGTCCTCAGATACGCAGTATTTT
CATGQGSSDTQYF
>TRBJ2-1|-|-|TRBV30
TGTGCCTGGAGTGATACAGACAAAGAGCAGTTCTTC
CAWSDTDKEQFF
>TRBJ2-3|many|TRBD1|TRBV12-3/TRBV12-4
TGTGCCAGCAGTTTTTGGCAGGGGGTGAATACGCAGTATTTT
CASSFWQGVNTQYF
>TRBJ1-5|many|-|TRBV6-2/TRBV6-3
TGTGCCAGCAGTTACTACGGCAGTGACAATCAGCCCCAGCATTTT
CASSYYGSDNQPQHF
>TRBJ2-7|many|-|TRBV6-5
TGTGCCAGCAGTTACTCGAGGAGCTACGAGCAGTACTTC
CASSYSRSYEQYF
>TRBJ1-5|-|-|TRBV7-6
TGTGCCCGCAGCTTACAGGGAGGGGGTCAGCCCCAGCATTTT
CARSLQGGGQPQHF
>TRBJ1-6|many|-|TRBV5-6
TGTGCCAGCAGCTTGGTCAGGGCTCCGAATTCACCCCTCCACTTT
CASSLVRAPNSPLHF
>TRBJ2-7|-|TRBD1|TRBV20-1
TGCAGTGCTCCTATACGCCGACAGGGGTCGGACGAGCAGTACTTC
CSAPIRRQGSDEQYF
>TRBJ2-7|many|-|TRBV4-1
TGCGCCAGCAGCCCCCGGGACACGAGCTCCTACGAGCAGTACTTC
CASSPRDTSSYEQYF